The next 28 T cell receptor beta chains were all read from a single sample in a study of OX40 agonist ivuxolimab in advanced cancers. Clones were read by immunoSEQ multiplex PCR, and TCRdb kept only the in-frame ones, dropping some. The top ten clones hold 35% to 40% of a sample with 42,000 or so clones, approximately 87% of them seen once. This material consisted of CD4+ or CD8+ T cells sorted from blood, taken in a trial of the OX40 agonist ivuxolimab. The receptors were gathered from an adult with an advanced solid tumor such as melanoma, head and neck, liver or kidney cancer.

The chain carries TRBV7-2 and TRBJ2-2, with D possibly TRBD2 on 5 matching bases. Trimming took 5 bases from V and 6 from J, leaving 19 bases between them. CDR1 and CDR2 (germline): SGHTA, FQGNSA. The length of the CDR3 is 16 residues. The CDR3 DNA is TGTGCCAGCAGCGACCCAATCGGTCGGGAACCCGGGGAGCTGTTTTTT. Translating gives CASSDPIGREPGELFF.

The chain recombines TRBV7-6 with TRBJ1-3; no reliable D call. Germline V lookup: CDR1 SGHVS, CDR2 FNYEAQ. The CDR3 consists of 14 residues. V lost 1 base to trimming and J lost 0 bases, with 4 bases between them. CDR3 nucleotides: TGTGCCAGCAGCTTAGAGTCCTCTGGAAACACCATATATTTT. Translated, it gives CASSLESSGNTIYF.

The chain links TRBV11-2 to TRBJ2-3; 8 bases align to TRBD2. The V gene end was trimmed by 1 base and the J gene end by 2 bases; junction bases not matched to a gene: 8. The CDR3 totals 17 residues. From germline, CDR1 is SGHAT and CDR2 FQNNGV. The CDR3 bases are TGTGCCAGCAGCTTAGGCGGGGGGCACGGTAACACAGATACGCAGTATTTT. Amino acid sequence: CASSLGGGHGNTDTQYF. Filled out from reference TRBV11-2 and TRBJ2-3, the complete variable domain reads EAGVAQSPRYKIIEKRQSVAFWCNPISGHATLYWYQQILGQGPKLLIQFQNNGVVDDSQLPKDRFSAERLKGVDSTLKIQPAKLEDSAVYLCASSLGGGHGNTDTQYFGPGTRLTVL.

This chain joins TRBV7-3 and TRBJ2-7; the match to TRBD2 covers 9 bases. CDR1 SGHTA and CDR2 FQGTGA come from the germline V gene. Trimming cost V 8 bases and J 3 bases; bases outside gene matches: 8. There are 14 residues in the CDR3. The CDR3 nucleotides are TGTGCCAGCGCCGTGACTAGCGGTAGCTACGAGCAGTACTTC. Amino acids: CASAVTSGSYEQYF.

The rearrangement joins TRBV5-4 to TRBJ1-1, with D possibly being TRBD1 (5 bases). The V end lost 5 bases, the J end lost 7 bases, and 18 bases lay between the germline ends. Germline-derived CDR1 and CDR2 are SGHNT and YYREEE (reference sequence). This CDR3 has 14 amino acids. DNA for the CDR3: TGTGCCAGCAGAGAAAGGGGCCCTATGGGTGAAGCTTTCTTT. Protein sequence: CASRERGPMGEAFF.

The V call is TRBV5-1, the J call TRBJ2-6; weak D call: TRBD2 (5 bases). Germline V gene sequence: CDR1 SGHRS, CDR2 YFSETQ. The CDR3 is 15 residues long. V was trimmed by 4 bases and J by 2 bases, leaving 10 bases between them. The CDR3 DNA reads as TGCGCCAGCAGCCTCGTGAGGGCTGGGGCCAACGTCCTGACTTTC. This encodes CASSLVRAGANVLTF.

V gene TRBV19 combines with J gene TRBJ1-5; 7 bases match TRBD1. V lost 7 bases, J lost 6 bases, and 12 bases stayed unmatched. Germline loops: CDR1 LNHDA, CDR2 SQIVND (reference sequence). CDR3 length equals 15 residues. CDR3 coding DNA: TGTGCCAGTATTGGCGGCAGGGGGGATTTTCAGCCCCAGCATTTT. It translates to CASIGGRGDFQPQHF.

CDR3 nucleotide sequence: TGTGCCAGCAGCCTGACAGCTCGGGGGTCACCCCTCCACTTT. This sequence encodes CASSLTARGSPLHF. The chain combines TRBV7-6 with TRBJ1-6, with D possibly matching TRBD1 (5 bases). In germline, CDR1 is SGHVS, CDR2 FNYEAQ. The CDR3 runs 14 residues. The ends were cut back, 5 bases at V and 10 bases at J, with 15 bases in the middle.

CDR3 sequence (DNA): TGTGCCATCAGTTCTGCAGGGGGCGCCGATACGCAGTATTTT. The encoded protein is CAISSAGGADTQYF. The chain uses TRBV10-3 and TRBJ2-3, with 8 nucleotides matching TRBD1. Looked up from germline, CDR1 is ENHRY and CDR2 is SYGVKD. Losses at the gene ends were 5 bases for V and 6 bases for J; bases not matched to a gene: 7. The CDR3 has 14 amino acids.

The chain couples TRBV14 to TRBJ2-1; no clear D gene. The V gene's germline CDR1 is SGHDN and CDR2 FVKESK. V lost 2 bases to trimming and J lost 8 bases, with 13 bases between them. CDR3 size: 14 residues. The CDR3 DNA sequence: TGTGCCAGCAGCCAATTTATTAAGTGGTATGAGCAGTTCTTC. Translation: CASSQFIKWYEQFF.

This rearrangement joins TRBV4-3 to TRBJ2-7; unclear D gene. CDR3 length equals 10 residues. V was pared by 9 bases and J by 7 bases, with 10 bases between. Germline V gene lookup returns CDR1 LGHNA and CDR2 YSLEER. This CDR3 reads CASPSGEQYF. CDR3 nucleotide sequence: TGCGCCAGTCCCTCCGGGGAGCAGTACTTC.

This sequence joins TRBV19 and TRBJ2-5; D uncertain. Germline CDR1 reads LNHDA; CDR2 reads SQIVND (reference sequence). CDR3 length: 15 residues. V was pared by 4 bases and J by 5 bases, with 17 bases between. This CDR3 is CASSSSRLRRETQYF. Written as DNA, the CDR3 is TGTGCCAGTAGTAGTTCTAGGCTGCGCAGGGAGACCCAGTACTTC. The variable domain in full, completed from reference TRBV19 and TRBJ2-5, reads DGGITQSPKYLFRKEGQNVTLSCEQNLNHDAMYWYRQDPGQGLRLIYYSQIVNDFQKGDIAEGYSVSREKKESFPLTVTSAQKNPTAFYLCASSSSRLRRETQYFGPGTRLLVL.

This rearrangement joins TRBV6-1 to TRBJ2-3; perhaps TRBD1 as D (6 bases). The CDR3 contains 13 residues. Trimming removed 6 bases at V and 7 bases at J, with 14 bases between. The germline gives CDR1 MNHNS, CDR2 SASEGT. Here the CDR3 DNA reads TGTGCCAGCAGGGACAGTGTCGGGCATACGCAGTATTTT. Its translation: CASRDSVGHTQYF.

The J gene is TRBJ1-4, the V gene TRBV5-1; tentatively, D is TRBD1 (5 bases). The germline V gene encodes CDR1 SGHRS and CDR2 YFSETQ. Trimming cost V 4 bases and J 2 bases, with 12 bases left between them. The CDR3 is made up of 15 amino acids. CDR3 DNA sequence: TGCGCCAGCAGCCGGTCGGGGGGGACTAATGAAAAACTGTTTTTT. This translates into CASSRSGGTNEKLFF.

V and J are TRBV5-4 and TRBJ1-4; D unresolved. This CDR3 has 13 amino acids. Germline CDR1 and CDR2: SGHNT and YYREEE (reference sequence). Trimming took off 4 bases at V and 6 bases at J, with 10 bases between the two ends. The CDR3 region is CASSPGLDEKLFF. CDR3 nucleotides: TGTGCCAGCAGCCCAGGACTGGATGAAAAACTGTTTTTT. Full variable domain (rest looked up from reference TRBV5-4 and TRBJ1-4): ETGVTQSPTHLIKTRGQQVTLRCSSQSGHNTVSWYQQALGQGPQFIFQYYREEENGRGNFPPRFSGLQFPNYSSELNVNALELDDSALYLCASSPGLDEKLFFGSGTQLSVL.

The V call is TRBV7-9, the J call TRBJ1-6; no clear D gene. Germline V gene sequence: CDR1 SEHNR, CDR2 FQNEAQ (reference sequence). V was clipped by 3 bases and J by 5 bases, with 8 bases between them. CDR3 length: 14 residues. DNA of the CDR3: TGTGCCAGCAGCTTTTTCGGTGATAATTCACCCCTCCACTTT. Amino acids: CASSFFGDNSPLHF.

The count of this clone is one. Written as DNA, the CDR3 is TGTGCCAGCAGCGCTTCACAGAAATTAGACTACGAGCAGTACTTC. Encoded protein: CASSASQKLDYEQYF. J is TRBJ2-7 and V is TRBV11-2; D remains unclear. The germline CDR1 and CDR2 sequences are SGHAT and FQNNGV. This CDR3 spans 15 amino acids. V dropped 5 bases and J dropped 3 bases, with 17 bases sitting between them. Combining the CDR3 with reference TRBV11-2 and TRBJ2-7 gives the whole variable domain EAGVAQSPRYKIIEKRQSVAFWCNPISGHATLYWYQQILGQGPKLLIQFQNNGVVDDSQLPKDRFSAERLKGVDSTLKIQPAKLEDSAVYLCASSASQKLDYEQYFGPGTRLTVT.

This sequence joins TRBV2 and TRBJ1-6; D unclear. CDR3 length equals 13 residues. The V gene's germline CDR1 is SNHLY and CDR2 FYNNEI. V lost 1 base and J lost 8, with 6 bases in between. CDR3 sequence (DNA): TGTGCCAGCAGTGAAGGACGTGATTCACCCCTCCACTTT. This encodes CASSEGRDSPLHF.

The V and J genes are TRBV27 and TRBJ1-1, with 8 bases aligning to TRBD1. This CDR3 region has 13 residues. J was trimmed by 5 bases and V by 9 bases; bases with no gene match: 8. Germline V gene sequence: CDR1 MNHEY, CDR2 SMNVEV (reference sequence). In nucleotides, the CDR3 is TGTGCCAGGCAGGGGGCGCGGTTGACTGAAGCTTTCTTT. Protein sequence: CARQGARLTEAFF.

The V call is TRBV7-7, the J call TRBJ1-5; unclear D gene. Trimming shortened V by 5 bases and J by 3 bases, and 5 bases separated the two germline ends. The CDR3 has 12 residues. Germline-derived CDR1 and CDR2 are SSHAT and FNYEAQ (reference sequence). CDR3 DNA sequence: TGTGCCAGCAGCGTCAACAATCAGCCCCAGCATTTT. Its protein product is CASSVNNQPQHF.

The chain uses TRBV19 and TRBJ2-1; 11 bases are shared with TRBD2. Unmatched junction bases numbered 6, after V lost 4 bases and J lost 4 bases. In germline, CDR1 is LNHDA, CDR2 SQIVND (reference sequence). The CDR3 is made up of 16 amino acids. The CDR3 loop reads CASSTPLAGAYNEQFF. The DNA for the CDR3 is TGTGCCAGTAGTACACCACTAGCGGGAGCGTACAATGAGCAGTTCTTC.

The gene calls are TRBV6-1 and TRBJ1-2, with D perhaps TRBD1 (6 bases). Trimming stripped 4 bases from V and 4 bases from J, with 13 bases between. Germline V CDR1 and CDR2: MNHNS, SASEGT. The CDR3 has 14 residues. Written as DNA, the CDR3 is TGTGCCAGCAGTGGGCTGGACAGAGGCTATGGCTACACCTTC. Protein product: CASSGLDRGYGYTF.

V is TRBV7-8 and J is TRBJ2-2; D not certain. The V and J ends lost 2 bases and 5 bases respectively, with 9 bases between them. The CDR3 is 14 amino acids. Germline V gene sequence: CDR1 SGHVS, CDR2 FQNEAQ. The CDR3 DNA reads TGTGCCAGCAGCTTACAGCGTAGGACCGGGGAGCTGTTTTTT. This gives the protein CASSLQRRTGELFF.

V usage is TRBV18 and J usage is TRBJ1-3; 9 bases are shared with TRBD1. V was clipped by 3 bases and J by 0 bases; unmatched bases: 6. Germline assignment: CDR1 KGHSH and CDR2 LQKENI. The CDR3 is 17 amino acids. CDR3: CASSPTGTGSSGNTIYF. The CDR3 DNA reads TGTGCCAGCTCACCTACCGGGACAGGGAGCTCTGGAAACACCATATATTTT.

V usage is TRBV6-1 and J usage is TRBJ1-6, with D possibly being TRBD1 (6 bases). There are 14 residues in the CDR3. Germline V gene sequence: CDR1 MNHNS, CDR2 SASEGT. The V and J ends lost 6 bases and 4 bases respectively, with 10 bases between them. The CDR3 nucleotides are TGTGCCAGCAGCGACAGGATTTATAATTCACCCCTCCACTTT. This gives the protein CASSDRIYNSPLHF.

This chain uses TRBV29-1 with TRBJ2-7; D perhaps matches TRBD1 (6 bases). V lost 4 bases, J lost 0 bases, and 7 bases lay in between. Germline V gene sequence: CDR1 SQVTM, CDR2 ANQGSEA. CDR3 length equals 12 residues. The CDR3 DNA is TGCAGCGTTGTACAGGGCTCCTACGAGCAGTACTTC. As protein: CSVVQGSYEQYF.

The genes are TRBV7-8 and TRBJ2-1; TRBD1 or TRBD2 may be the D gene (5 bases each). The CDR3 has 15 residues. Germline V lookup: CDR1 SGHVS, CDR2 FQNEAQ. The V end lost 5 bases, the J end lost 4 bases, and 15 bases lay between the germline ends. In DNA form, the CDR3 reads TGTGCCAGCAGCCCGATTCCGGGGCGATACAATGAGCAGTTCTTC. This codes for CASSPIPGRYNEQFF.

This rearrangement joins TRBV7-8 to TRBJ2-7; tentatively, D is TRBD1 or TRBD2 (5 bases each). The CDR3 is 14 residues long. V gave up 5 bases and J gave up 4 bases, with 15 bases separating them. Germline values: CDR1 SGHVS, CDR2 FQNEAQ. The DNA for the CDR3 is TGTGCCAGCAGCAACAGATCGGGGCTGTACGAGCAGTACTTC. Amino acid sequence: CASSNRSGLYEQYF.